This T cell receptor beta chain was captured in a study of control samples from healthy donors and cancer patients. Only in-frame clones appear in the TCRdb table, and some are missing; sequencing was by immunoSEQ multiplex PCR. The sample consists of 100,000 to 150,000 clones, about 90% of them appearing once. This CDR3 contains 21 residues. Trimming left V 0 bases short and J 2 bases short, with 27 bases between. The V gene's germline CDR1 is LGHNA and CDR2 YSLEER. This TCR derives from a man between 60 and 70 years old in good health. The chain is built from TRBV4-3 and TRBJ2-3, with D possibly TRBD1 on 5 matching bases. Source material: blood. The CDR3 protein is CASSQDRTLWRDSAITDTQYF. The CDR3, as DNA: TGCGCCAGCAGCCAAGACCGTACTTTATGGCGCGACAGCGCTATCACAGATACGCAGTATTTT.